This TCR beta chain is drawn from a study of radiotherapy plus CTLA-4 blockade in lung cancer. Study summary: Disease control was present in more than 25% of patients, and objective responses in under 20%.

Whole-study findings and limits: Radiotherapy was combined with ipilimumab, and tumor-derived TCR clones then expanded in blood.

Details on this clone: The antigen is unknown.

The germline CDR1 and CDR2 sequences are MNHEY and SMNVEV (reference sequence). CDR3 length: 17 residues. Trimming cost V 6 bases and J 0 bases; bases outside gene matches: 12. The protocol was immunoSEQ multiplex PCR, while the TCRdb copy is restricted to in-frame clones and leaves out a portion. The data contain roughly 110,000 clones, about 85% of them singletons. The chain is built from TRBV27 and TRBJ1-1, with 8 bases fitting TRBD1. The material sequenced was peripheral blood, taken from a patient treated with radiotherapy plus ipilimumab. The receptor comes from a human donor with non-small cell lung cancer that progressed on radiotherapy plus ipilimumab. Some clones in this sample may be carry-over from other donors' samples. In nucleotides, the CDR3 is TGTGCCAGCAGCCTACCCCCAGGACAGGGATTGAACACTGAAGCTTTCTTT. Translation: CASSLPPGQGLNTEAFF.